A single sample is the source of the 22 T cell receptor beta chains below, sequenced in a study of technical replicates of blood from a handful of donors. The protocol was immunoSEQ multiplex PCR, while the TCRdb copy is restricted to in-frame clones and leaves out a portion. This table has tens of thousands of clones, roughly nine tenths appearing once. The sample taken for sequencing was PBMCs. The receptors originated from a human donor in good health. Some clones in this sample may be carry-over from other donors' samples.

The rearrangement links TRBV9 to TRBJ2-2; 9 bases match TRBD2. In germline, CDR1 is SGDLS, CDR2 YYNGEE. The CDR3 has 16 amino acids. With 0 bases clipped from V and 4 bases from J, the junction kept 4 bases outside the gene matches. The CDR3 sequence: CASSVEAGGFTGELFF. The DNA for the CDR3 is TGTGCCAGCAGCGTAGAGGCGGGAGGGTTCACCGGGGAGCTGTTTTTT.

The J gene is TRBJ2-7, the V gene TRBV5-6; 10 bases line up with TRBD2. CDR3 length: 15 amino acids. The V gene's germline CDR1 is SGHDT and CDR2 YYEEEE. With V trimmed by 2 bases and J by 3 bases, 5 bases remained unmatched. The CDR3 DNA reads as TGTGCCAGCAGCTTAGGGGCTAGCGGGGGCTACGAGCAGTACTTC. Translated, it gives CASSLGASGGYEQYF.

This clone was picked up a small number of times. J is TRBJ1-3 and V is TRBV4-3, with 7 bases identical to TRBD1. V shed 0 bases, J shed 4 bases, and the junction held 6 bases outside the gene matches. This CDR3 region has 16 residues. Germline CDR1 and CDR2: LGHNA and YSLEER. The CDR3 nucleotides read TGCGCCAGCAGCCAAGAAGAGGGGGCAGGCGGAAACACCATATATTTT. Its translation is CASSQEEGAGGNTIYF.

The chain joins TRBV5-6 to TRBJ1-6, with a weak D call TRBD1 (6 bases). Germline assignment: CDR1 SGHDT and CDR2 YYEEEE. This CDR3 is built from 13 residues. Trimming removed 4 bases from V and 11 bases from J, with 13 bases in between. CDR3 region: CASSEDSSTPLHF. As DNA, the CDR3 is TGTGCCAGCAGCGAGGACAGTTCTACACCCCTCCACTTT.

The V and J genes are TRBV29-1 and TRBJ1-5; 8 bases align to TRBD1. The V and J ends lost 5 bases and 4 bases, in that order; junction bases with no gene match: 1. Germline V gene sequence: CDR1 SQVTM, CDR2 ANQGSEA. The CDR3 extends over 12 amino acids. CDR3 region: CSVRQGNQPQHF. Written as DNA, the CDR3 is TGCAGCGTTCGACAGGGGAATCAGCCCCAGCATTTT.

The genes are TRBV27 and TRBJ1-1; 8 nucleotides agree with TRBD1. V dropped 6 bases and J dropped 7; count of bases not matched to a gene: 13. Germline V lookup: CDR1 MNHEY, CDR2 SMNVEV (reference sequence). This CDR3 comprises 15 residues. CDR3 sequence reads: CASSKGQGGYDEAFF. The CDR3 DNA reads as TGTGCCAGCAGCAAAGGACAGGGCGGATACGATGAAGCTTTCTTT.

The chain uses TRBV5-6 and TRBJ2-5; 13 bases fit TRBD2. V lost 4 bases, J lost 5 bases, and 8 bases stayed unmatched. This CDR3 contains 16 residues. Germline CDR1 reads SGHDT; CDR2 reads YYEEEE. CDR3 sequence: CASSRGLAGAGETQYF. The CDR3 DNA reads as TGTGCCAGCAGCCGAGGACTAGCGGGGGCCGGGGAGACCCAGTACTTC. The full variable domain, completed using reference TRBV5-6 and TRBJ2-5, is DAGVTQSPTHLIKTRGQQVTLRCSPKSGHDTVSWYQQALGQGPQFIFQYYEEEERQRGNFPDRFSGHQFPNYSSELNVNALLLGDSALYLCASSRGLAGAGETQYFGPGTRLLVL.

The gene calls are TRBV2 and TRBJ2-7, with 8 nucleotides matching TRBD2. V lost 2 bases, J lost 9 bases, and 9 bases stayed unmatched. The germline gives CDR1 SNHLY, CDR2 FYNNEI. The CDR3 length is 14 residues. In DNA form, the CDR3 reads TGTGCCAGCAGTGAATTCACTAGCGGAGGTGCGCAGTACTTC. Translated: CASSEFTSGGAQYF.

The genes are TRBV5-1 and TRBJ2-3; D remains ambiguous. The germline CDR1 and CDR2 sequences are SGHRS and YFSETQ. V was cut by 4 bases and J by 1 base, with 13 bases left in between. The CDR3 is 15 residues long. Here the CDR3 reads CASSAVYGGTDTQYF. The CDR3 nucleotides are TGCGCCAGCAGCGCCGTCTACGGAGGCACAGATACGCAGTATTTT.

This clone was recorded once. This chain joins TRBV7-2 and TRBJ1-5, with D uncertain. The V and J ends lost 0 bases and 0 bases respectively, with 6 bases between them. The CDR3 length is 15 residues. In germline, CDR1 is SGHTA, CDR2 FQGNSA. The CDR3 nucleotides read TGTGCCAGCAGCTTAGCGGGCACTAGCAATCAGCCCCAGCATTTT. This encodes CASSLAGTSNQPQHF.

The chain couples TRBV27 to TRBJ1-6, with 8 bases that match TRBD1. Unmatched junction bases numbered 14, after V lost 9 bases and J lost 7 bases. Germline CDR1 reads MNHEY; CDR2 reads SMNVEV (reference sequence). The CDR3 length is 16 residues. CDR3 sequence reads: CASRQGPRDVNSPLHF. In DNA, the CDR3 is TGTGCCAGTAGACAGGGGCCACGCGATGTAAATTCACCCCTCCACTTT.

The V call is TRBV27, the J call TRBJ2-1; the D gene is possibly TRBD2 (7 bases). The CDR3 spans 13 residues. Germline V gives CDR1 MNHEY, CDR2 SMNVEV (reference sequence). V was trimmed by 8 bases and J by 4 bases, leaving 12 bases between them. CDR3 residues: CASGGAVYNEQFF. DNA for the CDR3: TGTGCCAGCGGGGGGGCGGTTTACAATGAGCAGTTCTTC.

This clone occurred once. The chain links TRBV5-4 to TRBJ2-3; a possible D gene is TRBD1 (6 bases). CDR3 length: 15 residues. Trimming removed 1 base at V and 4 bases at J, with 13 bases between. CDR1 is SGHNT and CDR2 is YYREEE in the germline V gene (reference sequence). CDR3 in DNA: TGTGCCAGCAGCTTGAGTCGGACAGTCCCAGATACGCAGTATTTT. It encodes CASSLSRTVPDTQYF.

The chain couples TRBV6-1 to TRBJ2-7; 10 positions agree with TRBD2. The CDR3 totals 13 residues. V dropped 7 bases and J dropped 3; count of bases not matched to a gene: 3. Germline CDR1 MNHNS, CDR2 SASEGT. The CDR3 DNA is TGTGCCAGCACGACTAGCGGGTTCTACGAGCAGTACTTC. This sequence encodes CASTTSGFYEQYF.

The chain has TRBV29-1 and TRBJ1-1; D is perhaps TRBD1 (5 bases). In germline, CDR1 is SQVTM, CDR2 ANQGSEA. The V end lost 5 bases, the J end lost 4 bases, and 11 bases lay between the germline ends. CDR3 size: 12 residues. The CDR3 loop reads CSVLGVGTEAFF. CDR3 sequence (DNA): TGCAGCGTTTTAGGGGTCGGCACTGAAGCTTTCTTT. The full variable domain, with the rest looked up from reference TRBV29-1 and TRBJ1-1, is SAVISQKPSRDICQRGTSLTIQCQVDSQVTMMFWYRQQPGQSLTLIATANQGSEATYESGFVIDKFPISRPNLTFSTLTVSNMSPEDSSIYLCSVLGVGTEAFFGQGTRLTVV.

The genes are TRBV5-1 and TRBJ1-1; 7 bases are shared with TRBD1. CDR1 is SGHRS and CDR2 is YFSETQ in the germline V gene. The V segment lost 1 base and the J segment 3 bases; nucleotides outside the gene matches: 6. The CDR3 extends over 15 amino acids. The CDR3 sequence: CASSLTGALYTEAFF. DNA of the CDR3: TGCGCCAGCAGCTTGACAGGGGCCCTGTACACTGAAGCTTTCTTT.

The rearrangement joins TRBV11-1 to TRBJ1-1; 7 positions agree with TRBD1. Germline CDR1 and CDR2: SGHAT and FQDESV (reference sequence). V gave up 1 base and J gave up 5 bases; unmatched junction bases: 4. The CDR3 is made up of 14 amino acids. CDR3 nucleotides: TGTGCCAGCAGCTTAGGCCCAGGGGGGACTGAAGCTTTCTTT. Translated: CASSLGPGGTEAFF.

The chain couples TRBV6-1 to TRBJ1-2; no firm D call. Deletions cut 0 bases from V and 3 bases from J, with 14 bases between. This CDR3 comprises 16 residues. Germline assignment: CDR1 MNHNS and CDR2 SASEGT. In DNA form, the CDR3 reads TGTGCCAGCAGTGAAGCGCGGGAGGGCAGATACTATGGCTACACCTTC. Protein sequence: CASSEAREGRYYGYTF.

The chain's CDR3 is CASSVGETYEQYF. CDR3 bases: TGTGCCAGCAGCGTAGGGGAGACCTACGAGCAGTACTTC. The J gene is TRBJ2-7, the V gene TRBV9, with a weak D call TRBD2 (5 bases). Germline-derived CDR1 and CDR2 are SGDLS and YYNGEE. Trimming pared 0 bases from V and 2 bases from J, leaving 6 bases between. The CDR3 sequence is 13 residues long.

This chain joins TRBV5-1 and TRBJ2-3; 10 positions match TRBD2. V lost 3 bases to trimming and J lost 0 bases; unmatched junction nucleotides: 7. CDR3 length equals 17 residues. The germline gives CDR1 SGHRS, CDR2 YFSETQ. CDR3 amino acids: CASSYGLAVPSTDTQYF. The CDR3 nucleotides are TGCGCCAGCAGCTACGGACTAGCGGTACCTAGCACAGATACGCAGTATTTT.

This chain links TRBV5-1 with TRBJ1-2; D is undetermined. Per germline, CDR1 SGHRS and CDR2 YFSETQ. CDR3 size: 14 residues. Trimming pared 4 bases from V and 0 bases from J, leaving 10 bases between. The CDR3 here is CASSPGGANYGYTF. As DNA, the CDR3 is TGCGCCAGCAGCCCTGGCGGAGCTAACTATGGCTACACCTTC.

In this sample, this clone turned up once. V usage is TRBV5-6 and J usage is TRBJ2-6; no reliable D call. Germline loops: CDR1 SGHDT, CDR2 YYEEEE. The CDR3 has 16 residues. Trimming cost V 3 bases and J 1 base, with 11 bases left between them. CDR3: CASSSLALSGANVLTF. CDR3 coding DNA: TGTGCCAGCAGCTCCCTGGCCCTTTCTGGGGCCAACGTCCTGACTTTC.